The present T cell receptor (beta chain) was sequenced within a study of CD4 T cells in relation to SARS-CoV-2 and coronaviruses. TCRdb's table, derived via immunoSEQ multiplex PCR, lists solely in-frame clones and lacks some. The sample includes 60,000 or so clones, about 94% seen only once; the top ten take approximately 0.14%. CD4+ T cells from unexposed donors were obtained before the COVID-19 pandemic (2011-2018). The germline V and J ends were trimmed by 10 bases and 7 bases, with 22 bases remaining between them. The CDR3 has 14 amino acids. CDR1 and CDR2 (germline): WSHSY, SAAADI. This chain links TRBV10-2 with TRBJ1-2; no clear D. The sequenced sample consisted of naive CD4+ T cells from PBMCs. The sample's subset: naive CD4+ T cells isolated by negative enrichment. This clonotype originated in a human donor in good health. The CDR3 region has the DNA TGCGCCATCGGTAAGGGAGGCGGTGGTTTTGGCTACACCTTC. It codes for CAIGKGGGGFGYTF.